Included here is one T cell receptor (beta chain) sequence, with context. Its antigen is currently not known. No base quality information exists; no much larger clone differs at one position. TCR CDR3 regions were amplified from genomic DNA by multiplex PCR using the deep immunoSEQ assay. Genomic DNA extracted from each cell subset was distributed evenly over all wells of several immunoSEQ 96-well plates, and each plate served as one replicate. For unsorted PBMC, 300 ng genomic DNA, equal to tens of thousands of T cell genomes, was loaded into each replicate PCR. Genomic DNA from unsorted PBMC was sequenced over ten immunoSEQ deep assay plates. The purified libraries were quantified using a Qubit 3.0 fluorometer, sized with a Bioanalyzer 2100, and then quantified again using the KAPA Library Quantification kit. Every immunoSEQ 96-well plate was sequenced on a dedicated single-read 150-cycle Illumina NextSeq 550 flow cell. In the source study's methods: Because the immunoSEQ output included only junctional sequences and no quality scores, the filtering could not be the same as the filtering used for full-length reads. To assign V/J genes and CDR3, sequences were annotated using PyIR, a Python wrapper for IgBLAST v1.9, with IMGT germline references. Reads were filtered out if the reads had weak V/J assignments (E-value above 1e-6), no CDR3, stop codons, out-of-frame junctions, or ambiguous translated residues. V3J clonotypes were defined by identical inferred V gene, J gene, and CDR3 amino acid sequence. Percentage overlap between repertoires was calculated by dividing the number of shared unique clonotypes by the size of the smaller repertoire. Three approaches were used to assess repertoire richness: RTK rarefaction, the Chao1 estimator, and Recon v2.1 estimates of unobserved clonotypes. The table comes from immuneACCESS by way of TCRdb, which keeps in-frame sequences with V and J called. Part of the clones is missing from these tables; in studies checked, under half for an unresolved V gene and the rest for unknown reasons. V, J and clone size are those of that table, while D and trimming were read from the DNA. This sample holds some 450,000 clones; 60% to 80% were observed only once. 12% of the sample belongs to the ten largest clones.

The junction shows trimming of 3 bases on V and 5 bases on J, plus 13 bases between the germline ends. Looking up the germline V gene (reference sequence) yields CDR1 GTSNPN and CDR2 SVGIG. Spanning cysteine to phenylalanine, the CDR3 consists of 13 amino acids. CDR3 DNA only is kept here, 39 bases in frame from base 1. These data belong to a study of shared clonotypes between healthy human individuals (dated by TCRdb to the early 2020s). Concerning the study at large: The cohort comprised two women and a few men aged 18 to 49 years. Blood TCR repertoires of about five healthy adults were deeply sequenced to estimate repertoire size and the extent of clonotype sharing between individuals. To increase sequencing depth and limit assay-specific biases, different laboratories used diverse techniques to prepare libraries and sequence TCR repertoires. Per donor, leukapheresis produced somewhere between about 0.9 and 9.5 billion PBMCs.

The donors were healthy, HIV-negative adults with no recently reported acute infections or vaccinations. Every donor was a Caucasian adult residing in Nashville, Tennessee, USA. In the unsorted samples, tens of millions of PBMCs were counted, and genomic DNA was extracted using the QIAamp DNA Blood Mini kit. After blood collection by leukapheresis, PBMCs were isolated using Ficoll-Histopaque density gradient centrifugation and then cryopreserved in the vapor phase of liquid nitrogen. The full study reports these points: The small number of donors limited the genetic and exposure-history diversity represented. Pairwise subsampling led to the expectation that sequencing depth would affect the degree of clonotype sharing among donors. Only blood was sampled, and tissue TCR repertoires likely differ from those in blood.

Recombination connected TRBV30 to TRBJ1-1; confidence is insufficient to name the D gene. The clonotype originates from a woman between 35 and 50 years old in good health. Some clones in this sample may be carry-over from other donors' samples. Sequenced input: PBMCs. The CDR3 corresponds to CAWRRLRGTEAFF. The bases are TGTGCCTGGAGAAGGTTGCGAGGGACTGAAGCTTTCTTT.